This T cell receptor (beta chain) was recorded in a study of cytomegalovirus exposure and HLA in healthy donors. Study-level points and caveats: Usually a TCR sequence was rare, but some public TCRs were found in many donors. Excluded: some indistinguishable V segments such as TRBV6-2 and TRBV6-3. Based on reports, TCR beta sequences accurately predicted HLA-A and HLA-B alleles for most subjects. TCR beta chains associated with HLA were, in a later analysis, more clonally expanded than equally common others.

The germline CDR1 and CDR2 sequences are ENHRY and SYGVKD. This CDR3 region has 15 residues. Comment on this clone: The antigen is not known. The germline gene is not matched at one end of the junction; a read error may be the cause.

The PCR ran on 60 Vbeta and 13 Jbeta primers. Assay: immunoSEQ multiplex PCR; the TCRdb copy retains only in-frame clones and omits some. The sample lists 80,000 to 130,000 clones; approximately 80% were seen once. Sequencing was done on a sample of PBMCs. The genes are TRBV10-3 and TRBJ1-2; TRBD1 might be the D (5 bases). The TCR originated in a woman between 18 and 29 years old in good health and CMV-seronegative. DNA for the CDR3: TGTGCCATCAGTGACCCCACCGGGGGGAACTCTGGCTACACCTTC. It encodes CAISDPTGGNSGYTF.